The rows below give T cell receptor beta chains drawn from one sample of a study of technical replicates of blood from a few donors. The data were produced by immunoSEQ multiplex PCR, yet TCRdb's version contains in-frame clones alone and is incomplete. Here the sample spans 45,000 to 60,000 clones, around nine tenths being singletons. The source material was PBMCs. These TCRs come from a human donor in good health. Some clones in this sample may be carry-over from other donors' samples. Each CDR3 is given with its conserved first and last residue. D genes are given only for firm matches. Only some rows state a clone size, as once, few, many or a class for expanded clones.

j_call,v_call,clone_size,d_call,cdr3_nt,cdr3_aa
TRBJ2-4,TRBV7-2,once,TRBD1,TGTGCCAGCAGCCAAACCGGGACAGGGGTCATAGCCAAAAACATTCAGTACTTC,CASSQTGTGVIAKNIQYF
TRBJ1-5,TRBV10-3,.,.,TGTGCCATCAGTGAGCGGGCGGGGATAGAGCAGCCCCAGCATTTT,CAISERAGIEQPQHF
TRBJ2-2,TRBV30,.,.,TGTGCCTGGAGTGGACTGAAGAACACCGGGGAGCTGTTTTTT,CAWSGLKNTGELFF
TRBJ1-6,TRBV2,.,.,TGTGCCAGCAGGCCCGTGAGCTCCTATAATTCACCCCTCCACTTT,CASRPVSSYNSPLHF
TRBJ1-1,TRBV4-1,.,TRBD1,TGCGCCAGCAGCCTTAAATGGGACAGGGACACTGAAGCTTTCTTT,CASSLKWDRDTEAFF
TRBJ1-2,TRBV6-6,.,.,TGTGCCAGCAGTTACTCCGGGACTAACTATGGCTACACCTTC,CASSYSGTNYGYTF
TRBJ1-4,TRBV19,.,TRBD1,TGTGCCAGTAGTATTGGAGGGGGCGGAGGAAAACTGTTTTTT,CASSIGGGGGKLFF
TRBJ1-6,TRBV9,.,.,TGTGCCAGCAGCGTAGCTGCGGGGGCGCGCCCTTCACCCCTCCACTTT,CASSVAAGARPSPLHF
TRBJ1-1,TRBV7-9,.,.,TGTGCCAGCAGCTACGGGGGGGGGCCGAGTCCTGAAGCTTTCTTT,CASSYGGGPSPEAFF
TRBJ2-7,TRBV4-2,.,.,TGTGCCAGCAGCCCAATAGGGAGGAGCGAGCAGTACTTC,CASSPIGRSEQYF
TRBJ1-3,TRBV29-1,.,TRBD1,TGCAGCGTTGTGGGGACAGCAAAAGCCTCTGGAAACACCATATATTTT,CSVVGTAKASGNTIYF
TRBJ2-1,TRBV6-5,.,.,TGTGCCAGCCGGTCGGGGTCCTCCTACAATGAGCAGTTCTTC,CASRSGSSYNEQFF
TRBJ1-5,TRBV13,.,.,TGTGCCAGCAGCCCATACGGACAATTCCGTCAGCCCCAGCATTTT,CASSPYGQFRQPQHF
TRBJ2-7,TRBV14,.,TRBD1,TGTGCCAGCAGACGGACAGGGTCCGTTACCCACGAGCAGTACTTC,CASRRTGSVTHEQYF
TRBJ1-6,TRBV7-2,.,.,TGTGCCAGCAGCTTAGTGGGGGGGCAAAATTCACCCCTCCACTTT,CASSLVGGQNSPLHF
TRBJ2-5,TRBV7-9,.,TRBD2,TGTGCCAGCAGCTCGGGACTAGCGGGGGAGACCCAGTACTTC,CASSSGLAGETQYF
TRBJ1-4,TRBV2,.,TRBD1,TGTGCCAGCAGAGCGACAGGGGGTAATGAAAAACTGTTTTTT,CASRATGGNEKLFF
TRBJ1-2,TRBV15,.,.,TGTGCCACCAGCAGACCCGGGGGAGGTAACTATGGCTACACCTTC,CATSRPGGGNYGYTF
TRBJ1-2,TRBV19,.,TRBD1,TGTGCCAGTAGTAATGGACAGGGGGCGTCTGGCTACACCTTC,CASSNGQGASGYTF
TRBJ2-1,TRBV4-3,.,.,TGCGCCAGCAGCCAAGAAGGGGGGGCGAGTAATGAGCAGTTCTTC,CASSQEGGASNEQFF
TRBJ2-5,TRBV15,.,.,TGTGCCACCAGCACTCCATCCCGGGAAGTGGAGACCCAGTACTTC,CATSTPSREVETQYF
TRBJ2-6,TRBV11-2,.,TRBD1,TGTGCCAGCAGCGACCGGGACAGGGGGCCTGGGGCCAACGTCCTGACTTTC,CASSDRDRGPGANVLTF
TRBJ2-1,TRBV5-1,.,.,TGCGCCAGCAGCTTCTGGGCAGAGATCAATGAGCAGTTCTTC,CASSFWAEINEQFF
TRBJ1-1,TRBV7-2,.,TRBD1,TGTGCCAGCAGCGCAGGACAGGTGGGATTCACTGAAGCTTTCTTT,CASSAGQVGFTEAFF
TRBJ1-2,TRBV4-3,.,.,TGCGCCAGCAGCCCCCGTAGAGGGGGCTATGGCTACACCTTC,CASSPRRGGYGYTF
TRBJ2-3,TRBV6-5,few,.,TGTGCCAGCAGTTCACAACCAAGCACAGATACGCAGTATTTT,CASSSQPSTDTQYF
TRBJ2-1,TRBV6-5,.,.,TGTGCCAGCAGTTACTCGGCGGGGCCCTACAATGAGCAGTTCTTC,CASSYSAGPYNEQFF
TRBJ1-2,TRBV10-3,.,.,TGTGCCATCAGATCCGGGGGTAACTATGGCTACACCTTC,CAIRSGGNYGYTF
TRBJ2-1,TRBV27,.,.,TGTGCCAGCAGTTTTCAGGTTTTCGATGAGCAGTTCTTC,CASSFQVFDEQFF
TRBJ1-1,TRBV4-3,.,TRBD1,TGCGCCAGCAGCCAAGACAGGGGGCGCAGGGAAGCTTTCTTT,CASSQDRGRREAFF
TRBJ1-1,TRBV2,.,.,TGTGCCAGCCATGGTGCGTCGAACACTGAAGCTTTCTTT,CASHGASNTEAFF
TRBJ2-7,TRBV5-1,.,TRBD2,TGCGCCAGCCGATTTAACTGGGCTAGCGGATTCTACGAGCAGTACTTC,CASRFNWASGFYEQYF
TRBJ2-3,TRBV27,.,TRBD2,TGTGCCAGCAGTCCCCCCTACCGCACTAGCGGGAGTTGGGATACGCAGTATTTT,CASSPPYRTSGSWDTQYF
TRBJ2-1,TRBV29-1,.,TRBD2,TGCAGCGTTGAACTAGCGGGAGGTTACAATGAGCAGTTCTTC,CSVELAGGYNEQFF
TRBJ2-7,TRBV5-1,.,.,TGCGCCAGCAGCTTGATGGTACACTCCTACGAGCAGTACTTC,CASSLMVHSYEQYF
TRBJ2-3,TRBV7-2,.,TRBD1,TGTGCCAGCAGCTTAACTGGACAGGGAACAGATACGCAGTATTTT,CASSLTGQGTDTQYF
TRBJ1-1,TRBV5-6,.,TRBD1,TGTGCCAGCAGCCTAGACAGGGTTGAAGCTTTCTTT,CASSLDRVEAFF
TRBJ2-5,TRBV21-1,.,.,TGTGCCAGCAGCAAGGGAGACAGGACGTACCAAGAGACCCAGTACTTC,CASSKGDRTYQETQYF
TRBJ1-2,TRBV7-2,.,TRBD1,TGTGCCAGCAGCTGGTCGACAGGGGGAGGCTACACCTTC,CASSWSTGGGYTF
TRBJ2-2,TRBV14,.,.,TGTGCCAGCAAAAACAGATTATCCACCGGGGAGCTGTTTTTT,CASKNRLSTGELFF
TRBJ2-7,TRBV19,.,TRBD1,TGTGCCAGTAGTGGCGGCCTGGGACAGGGAGGCTACGAGCAGTACTTC,CASSGGLGQGGYEQYF
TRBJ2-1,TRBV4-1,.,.,TGCGCCAGCAGCCAGCTCCCCACATTCTACAATGAGCAGTTCTTC,CASSQLPTFYNEQFF
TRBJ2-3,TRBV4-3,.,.,TGCGCCAGCAGCCAAGAAACAACAGATACGCAGTATTTT,CASSQETTDTQYF
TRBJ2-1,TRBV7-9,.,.,TGTGCCAGCAGCAATTACAGGGTATCAAATGAGCAGTTCTTC,CASSNYRVSNEQFF
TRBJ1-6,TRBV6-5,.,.,TGTGCCAGCAGTTACATGTCCAGGGGAAGTTCACCCCTCCACTTT,CASSYMSRGSSPLHF
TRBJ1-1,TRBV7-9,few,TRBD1,TGTGCCAGCAGCTTGGGGACAGGCGTAAACACTGAAGCTTTCTTT,CASSLGTGVNTEAFF
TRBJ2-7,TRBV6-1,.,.,TGTGCCAGCAGTGAACCAGGCTACGAGCAGTACTTC,CASSEPGYEQYF
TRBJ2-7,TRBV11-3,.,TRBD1,TGTGCCAGCAGCTTACGTTCCGGGACAGGCTACGAGCAGTACTTC,CASSLRSGTGYEQYF
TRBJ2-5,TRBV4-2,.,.,TGTGCCAGCAGCCAAGGCGCTAGCGAGCAAGAGACCCAGTACTTC,CASSQGASEQETQYF
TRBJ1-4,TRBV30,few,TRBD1,TGTGCCTGGAGTAAGGACAGGGGACAAGAAAAACTGTTTTTT,CAWSKDRGQEKLFF
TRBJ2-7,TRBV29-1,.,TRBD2,TGCAGCGTTGATGCGCCCGGGAGGAACGAGCAGTACTTC,CSVDAPGRNEQYF
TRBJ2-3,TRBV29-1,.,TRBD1,TGCAGCGCGGGACAGAACACAGATACGCAGTATTTT,CSAGQNTDTQYF
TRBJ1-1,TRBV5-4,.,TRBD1,TGTGCCAGCAGCTGGGCGGCGGGGACAGGGAAAGAAGCTTTCTTT,CASSWAAGTGKEAFF
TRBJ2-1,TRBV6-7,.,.,TGTGCCAGCAGTTACTCGGAACGGGTCAACAATGAGCAGTTCTTC,CASSYSERVNNEQFF